This T cell receptor (beta chain) was retrieved from a study of T cell repertoires in cytomegalovirus infection. Study-level results: Frequencies of public TCR beta families were cumulated, and this identified carriers of CMV plus the relevant HLA.

From germline, CDR1 is SGHNT and CDR2 YYREEE (reference sequence). Trimming pared 1 base from V and 2 bases from J, leaving 6 bases between. The CDR3 sequence is 13 residues long. A note on this clonotype: What it binds is unknown.

TCRdb re-called the reads with MiXCR, one entry per CDR3 protein. The table shows about 830,000 distinct CDR3 sequences, with about 30% occurring only once. The chain is built from TRBV5-4 and TRBJ2-5; no definite D call. The TCR was taken from a human donor in good health (CMV status not recorded). Some clones in this sample may be carry-over from other donors' samples. The sample in question was cultured CD8+ T cells from PBMCs, obtained from culture after CMV antigen stimulation. The chain's CDR3 is CASSLWLQETQYF. In DNA, the CDR3 is TGTGCCAGCAGCTTGTGGCTACAAGAGACCCAGTACTTC.